What follows are 14 T cell receptor beta chains derived from one specimen sequenced in a study of shared clonotypes between healthy human individuals. The data were produced by immunoSEQ multiplex PCR, yet TCRdb's version contains in-frame clones alone and is incomplete. This table has fewer than 850,000 clones, about two thirds appearing once. Source material: memory CD4+ T cells sorted from blood. Indicated subset: CD45RA-negative fraction. Source of these receptors: a woman aged 30 to 39 in good health.

The J gene is TRBJ2-3, the V gene TRBV27; TRBD2 agrees at 7 bases. With 8 bases clipped from V and 6 bases from J, the junction kept 8 bases outside the gene matches. Germline V gene sequence: CDR1 MNHEY, CDR2 SMNVEV (reference sequence). The CDR3 totals 13 residues. The CDR3 loop is CASRGWGGDTQYF. The CDR3 coding sequence is TGTGCCAGCCGGGGCTGGGGGGGGGATACGCAGTATTTT.

The chain recombines TRBV6-6 with TRBJ1-1; possibly TRBD1 for D (6 bases). Germline-derived CDR1 and CDR2 are MNHNY and SVGAGI (reference sequence). Trimming left V 10 bases short and J 3 bases short, with 18 bases between. The CDR3 runs 14 residues. The CDR3 reads CATLPRQGYTEAFF. The CDR3 DNA reads TGTGCCACCCTACCCCGGCAGGGGTACACTGAAGCTTTCTTT.

This chain connects TRBV6-1 to TRBJ2-7; weak D call: TRBD2 (7 bases). Germline loops: CDR1 MNHNS, CDR2 SASEGT. V lost 6 bases and J 4 bases, leaving 19 bases between the germline ends. The CDR3 runs 15 residues. In DNA, the CDR3 is TGTGCCAGCAGAAGGGGGGAGGGCCTTCTATACGAGCAGTACTTC. It codes for CASRRGEGLLYEQYF.

For this clone: The same CDR3 is also encoded by other DNA sequences in this sample. V gene TRBV7-2 combines with J gene TRBJ2-2; 7 bases align to TRBD2. CDR3 length equals 14 residues. Trimming took 3 bases from V and 4 from J; bases not matched to a gene: 2. CDR1 and CDR2 (germline): SGHTA, FQGNSA. The CDR3, as DNA: TGTGCCAGCAGCTTGGCGGGAGTCACCGGGGAGCTGTTTTTT. Protein sequence: CASSLAGVTGELFF.

This clone appeared many times. The chain is built from TRBV7-2 and TRBJ1-2, with TRBD1 identical over 8 bases. The germline CDR1 and CDR2 sequences are SGHTA and FQGNSA. V lost 5 bases and J lost 8; bases outside the gene matches: 10. The CDR3 extends over 14 amino acids. Here the CDR3 reads CASSPRQGLGGYTF. CDR3 nucleotide sequence: TGTGCCAGCAGCCCTCGACAGGGGCTGGGCGGCTACACCTTC.

This clone was detected a few times. The chain carries TRBV5-1 and TRBJ2-7; D remains ambiguous. This CDR3 contains 14 residues. From germline, CDR1 is SGHRS and CDR2 YFSETQ. The V and J ends lost 2 bases and 2 bases respectively, with 11 bases between them. In nucleotides, the CDR3 is TGCGCCAGCAGCTTACAGCTGGAGACCTACGAGCAGTACTTC. This gives the protein CASSLQLETYEQYF.

The V call is TRBV27, the J call TRBJ2-7, with D maybe TRBD1 (6 bases). From germline, CDR1 is MNHEY and CDR2 SMNVEV (reference sequence). V dropped 1 base and J dropped 6 bases, with 19 bases sitting between them. The length of the CDR3 is 16 residues. The CDR3 bases are TGTGCCAGCAGTTTATTTAGGGGGTCTTTCGTGGCCGAGCAGTACTTC. Its translation is CASSLFRGSFVAEQYF.

The rearrangement uses TRBV27 and TRBJ2-7; D unresolved. Trimming shortened V by 8 bases and J by 4 bases, and 21 bases separated the two germline ends. Germline assignment: CDR1 MNHEY and CDR2 SMNVEV (reference sequence). This CDR3 comprises 15 residues. CDR3 coding DNA: TGTGCCAGCCGCAGCATCGGCGGCCTACTTTACGAGCAGTACTTC. Translation: CASRSIGGLLYEQYF.

A note on this clone: A much larger clone differs from this one at a single base, so this may be a read error. The chain combines TRBV28 with TRBJ1-2; D gene ambiguous. The germline V gene has CDR1 MDHEN and CDR2 SYDVKM. The length of the CDR3 is 11 residues. V dropped 3 bases and J dropped 8 bases, with 7 bases sitting between them. The CDR3 DNA reads TGTGCCAGCAGTTTGCTGGGGGGCTACACCTTC. Translated, it gives CASSLLGGYTF.

V usage is TRBV14 and J usage is TRBJ2-3; D call uncertain. Per the germline V gene, CDR1 is SGHDN and CDR2 is FVKESK. Between the trimmed V and J ends, which lost 4 bases and 1 base, there was a span of 9 bases. The CDR3 spans 14 residues. CDR3 coding DNA: TGTGCCAGCAGCCGCCGGACCCGCACAGATACGCAGTATTTT. Amino acid sequence: CASSRRTRTDTQYF.

This rearrangement joins TRBV5-1 to TRBJ2-3, with TRBD1 identical over 9 bases. Germline V lookup: CDR1 SGHRS, CDR2 YFSETQ. This CDR3 is built from 16 residues. The trim removed 5 bases at V and 1 base at J, leaving 8 bases unmatched. DNA of the CDR3: TGCGCCAGCAGTCGACGACAGGGGGTAGGCACAGATACGCAGTATTTT. This codes for CASSRRQGVGTDTQYF.

The chain couples TRBV7-9 to TRBJ2-7; maybe TRBD1 (5 bases). V gave up 1 base and J gave up 0 bases, with 10 bases separating them. The CDR3 extends over 15 amino acids. Germline V gene lookup returns CDR1 SEHNR and CDR2 FQNEAQ (reference sequence). In DNA form, the CDR3 reads TGTGCCAGCAGCTTAGGACAGTTTAGCTCCTACGAGCAGTACTTC. Translation gives CASSLGQFSSYEQYF.

The J gene is TRBJ2-3, the V gene TRBV7-2, with TRBD2 matching over 7 bases. CDR1 SGHTA and CDR2 FQGNSA come from the germline V gene. This CDR3 is built from 17 residues. The V and J ends lost 4 bases and 0 bases, in that order; junction bases with no gene match: 10. CDR3 region: CASSSRDYLPSTDTQYF. The DNA for the CDR3 is TGTGCCAGCAGCTCCCGGGACTATCTCCCTAGCACAGATACGCAGTATTTT.

This CDR3 reads CASSETKLPTSGSFNEQFF. CDR3 in DNA: TGCGCCAGCAGTGAGACCAAACTGCCTACTAGCGGGAGTTTCAATGAGCAGTTCTTC. The rearrangement links TRBV10-2 to TRBJ2-1; 11 bases agree with TRBD2. Looked up from germline, CDR1 is WSHSY and CDR2 is SAAADI. Trimming cost V 2 bases and J 6 bases; bases outside gene matches: 15. This CDR3 has 19 residues.